This passage covers 13 T cell receptor beta chains from one sample sequenced in a study of T cells in Graves' hyperthyroidism and ophthalmopathy (dated by TCRdb to about 2019). Receptors were amplified or captured by multiplex PCR. The sequencer was an Illumina HiSeq 2000. TCR beta CDR3 regions were amplified from RNA transcripts. The TCR CDR3 was subjected to a first round of RT-PCR using the HTBI primer set and the Qiagen OneStep RT-PCR kit. The raw public data were reprocessed by TCRdb itself: fastp quality trimming at Q25, MiXCR clonotype calling, in-frame beta chains only. Here each entry gathers all rows of one CDR3 protein and keeps the most common genes and DNA. In all, the sample holds 450,000 to 700,000 distinct CDR3 sequences, and 46% of those were seen once. Clones ranked in the top ten supply around 17% of the sample. Input material: peripheral blood or thyroid tissue (not recorded which). The receptor set was obtained from an adult woman with Graves' disease, either hyperthyroidism or ophthalmopathy (not recorded which).

This clonotype was seen a single time. The rearrangement uses TRBV9 and TRBJ2-3; weak D call: TRBD1 (5 bases). CDR1 and CDR2 (germline): SGDLS, YYNGEE. Trimming removed 4 bases at V and 8 bases at J, with 11 bases between. CDR3 size: 12 residues. The CDR3, as DNA: TGTGCCAGCAGCACGGAAGGGGCTACGCAGTATTTT. It codes for CASSTEGATQYF.

At least ten counts were recorded for this clonotype. V and J are TRBV28 and TRBJ1-3; D uncertain. The CDR3 is 15 residues long. Germline loops: CDR1 MDHEN, CDR2 SYDVKM. Trimming cost V 8 bases and J 0 bases, with 14 bases left between them. The CDR3, as DNA: TGTGCCAGCTGGCCGACACTTCGCTCTGGAAACACCATATATTTT. Amino acid sequence: CASWPTLRSGNTIYF. The entire variable domain, with the rest obtained from reference TRBV28 and TRBJ1-3, is as follows: DVKVTQSSRYLVKRTGEKVFLECVQDMDHENMFWYRQDPGLGLRLIYFSYDVKMKEKGDIPEGYSVSREKKERFSLILESASTNQTSMYLCASWPTLRSGNTIYFGEGSWLTVV.

Concerning this clonotype itself: A much larger clonotype is one base distant, so this may be a read error. J is TRBJ1-5 and V is TRBV4-1; D not resolved. Looked up from germline, CDR1 is MGHRA and CDR2 is YSYEKL. The CDR3 is 14 amino acids. CDR3 nucleotides: TGCACCAGCAGCCAAGTATCCGAAAATCAGCCCCAGCATTTT. This codes for CTSSQVSENQPQHF.

This clonotype is a singleton in its sample. The chain joins TRBV29-1 to TRBJ1-2; D is undetermined. This CDR3 contains 10 residues. Germline CDR1 is SQVTM and CDR2 is ANQGSEA. Trimming removed 4 bases from V and 8 bases from J, with 8 bases in between. Here the CDR3 reads CSVAGNGYTF. The CDR3 bases are TGCAGCGTTGCGGGGAACGGCTACACCTTC.

There are many counts of this clonotype. This chain connects TRBV20-1 to TRBJ1-5, with 8 bases that match TRBD1. Trimming cost V 4 bases and J 0 bases; bases outside gene matches: 5. The CDR3 spans 15 residues. CDR1 DFQATT and CDR2 SNEGSKA come from the germline V gene (reference sequence). The CDR3 sequence: CSATQQGGSNQPQHF. CDR3 DNA: TGCAGTGCTACCCAACAGGGGGGTAGCAATCAGCCCCAGCATTTT.

The sample holds a few counts of this clonotype. This chain joins TRBV3-1 and TRBJ2-7; no reliable D call. Between the trimmed V and J ends, which lost 1 base and 3 bases, there was a span of 13 bases. The CDR3 spans 15 residues. Germline assignment: CDR1 LGHDT and CDR2 YNNKEL (reference sequence). This chain's CDR3 is CASSQGPGTGYEQYF. CDR3 in DNA: TGTGCCAGCAGCCAAGGTCCGGGCACGGGCTACGAGCAGTACTTC.

On this clonotype itself: A read error may be the cause here, since a much bigger clone is one base away. The rearrangement joins TRBV25-1 to TRBJ1-4; no clear D. This CDR3 is 14 amino acids long. Germline loops: CDR1 MGHDK, CDR2 SYGVNS. The CDR3 DNA reads TGTGCCAGCAGTGAAACAGTACGAAATGGAAAACTGTTTTTT. This encodes CASSETVRNGKLFF.

There are many counts of this clonotype. J is TRBJ1-5 and V is TRBV4-1; maybe TRBD1 (5 bases). The CDR3 has 14 residues. Germline-derived CDR1 and CDR2 are MGHRA and YSYEKL. V was trimmed by 3 bases and J by 6 bases, leaving 12 bases between them. CDR3 amino acids: CASSQGQRGQPQHF. The CDR3 DNA is TGCGCCAGCAGCCAGGGTCAGAGGGGTCAGCCCCAGCATTTT.

V is TRBV18 and J is TRBJ2-2, with 7 bases matching TRBD1. The CDR3 sequence is 14 residues long. The germline gives CDR1 KGHSH, CDR2 LQKENI. Trimming cost V 9 bases and J 3 bases; bases outside gene matches: 7. The CDR3 DNA reads as TGTGCCAGTAAGAACAGGGGCGACACCGGGGAGCTGTTTTTT. Amino acid sequence: CASKNRGDTGELFF. Filled out from reference TRBV18 and TRBJ2-2, the complete variable domain reads NAGVMQNPRHLVRRRGQEARLRCSPMKGHSHVYWYRQLPEEGLKFMVYLQKENIIDESGMPKERFSAEFPKEGPSILRIQQVVRGDSAAYFCASKNRGDTGELFFGEGSRLTVL.

The chain joins TRBV7-9 to TRBJ1-4; 7 bases fit TRBD1. This CDR3 has 15 amino acids. Trimming cost V 4 bases and J 3 bases; bases outside gene matches: 5. CDR1 is SEHNR, CDR2 FQNEAQ, per germline (reference sequence). The CDR3 nucleotides are TGTGCCAGCAGCTGGAAGAGGGGGCCTAATGAAAAACTGTTTTTT. Amino acid sequence: CASSWKRGPNEKLFF.

Points on this clonotype: A much bigger clone sits one base away, suggesting this may be a read error. The chain carries TRBV29-1 and TRBJ2-5; maybe TRBD2 (7 bases). Germline CDR1 and CDR2: SQVTM and ANQGSEA. Trimming cost V 1 base and J 3 bases, with 15 bases left between them. The length of the CDR3 is 15 residues. The CDR3 sequence is CSVEAGGFRKETQYF. The CDR3 DNA follows: TGCAGCGTTGAAGCGGGGGGCTTTCGAAAAGAGACCCAGTACTTC.

This clonotype has just one count. The chain is built from TRBV9 and TRBJ2-5; the D gene is possibly TRBD2 (7 bases). Germline CDR1 and CDR2: SGDLS and YYNGEE. With 6 bases removed from V and 4 bases from J, the gap between germline ends came to 28 bases. This CDR3 spans 18 amino acids. CDR3 in amino acids: CASTPQAGGGGRGETQYF. CDR3 sequence (DNA): TGTGCCAGCACCCCTCAAGCTGGTGGGGGGGGGCGGGGAGAGACCCAGTACTTC.

This clonotype was observed many times. This chain connects TRBV6-5 to TRBJ2-7, with TRBD1 matching 8 bases. This CDR3 is 14 amino acids long. Trimming removed 6 bases from V and 6 bases from J; junction bases left unmatched: 10. Germline values: CDR1 MNHEY, CDR2 SVGAGI. In DNA form, the CDR3 reads TGTGCCAGCAGCAGACAGGGGTTTGAGGGCGAGCAGTACTTC. As protein: CASSRQGFEGEQYF.